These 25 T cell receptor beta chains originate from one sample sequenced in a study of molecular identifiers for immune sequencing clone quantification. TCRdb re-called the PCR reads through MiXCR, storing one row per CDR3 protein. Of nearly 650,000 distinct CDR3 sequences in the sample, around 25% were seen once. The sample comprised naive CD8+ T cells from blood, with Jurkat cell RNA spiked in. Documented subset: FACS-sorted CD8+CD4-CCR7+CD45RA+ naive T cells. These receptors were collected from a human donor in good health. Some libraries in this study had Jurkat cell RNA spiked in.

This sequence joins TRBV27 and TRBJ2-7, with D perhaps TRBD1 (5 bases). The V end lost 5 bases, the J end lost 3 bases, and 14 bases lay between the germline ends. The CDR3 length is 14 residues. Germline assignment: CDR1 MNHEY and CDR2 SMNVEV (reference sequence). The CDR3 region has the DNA TGTGCCAGCAGTCTCGACAGCGCTCTCTACGAGCAGTACTTC. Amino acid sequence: CASSLDSALYEQYF.

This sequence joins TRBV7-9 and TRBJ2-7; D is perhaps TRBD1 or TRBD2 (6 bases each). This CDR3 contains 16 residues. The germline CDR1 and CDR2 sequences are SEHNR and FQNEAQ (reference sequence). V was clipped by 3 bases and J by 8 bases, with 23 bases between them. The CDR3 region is CASSLPLPGGASKQYF. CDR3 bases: TGTGCCAGCAGCTTGCCACTCCCCGGGGGCGCCTCCAAGCAGTACTTC.

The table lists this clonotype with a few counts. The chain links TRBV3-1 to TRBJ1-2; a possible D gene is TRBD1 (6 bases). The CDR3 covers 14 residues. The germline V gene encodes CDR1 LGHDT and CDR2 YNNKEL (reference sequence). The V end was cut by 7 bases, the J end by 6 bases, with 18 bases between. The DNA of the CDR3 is TGTGCCAGCAAAGAAACAGGACAGTTGGATGGCTACACCTTC. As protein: CASKETGQLDGYTF.

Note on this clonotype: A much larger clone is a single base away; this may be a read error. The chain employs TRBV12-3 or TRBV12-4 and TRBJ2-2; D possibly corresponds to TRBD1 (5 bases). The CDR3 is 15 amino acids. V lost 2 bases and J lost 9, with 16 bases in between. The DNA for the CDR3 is TGTGCCAGCAGTTTATTGGACCCCAGGGCCAGGGAGCTGTTTTTT. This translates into CASSLLDPRARELFF.

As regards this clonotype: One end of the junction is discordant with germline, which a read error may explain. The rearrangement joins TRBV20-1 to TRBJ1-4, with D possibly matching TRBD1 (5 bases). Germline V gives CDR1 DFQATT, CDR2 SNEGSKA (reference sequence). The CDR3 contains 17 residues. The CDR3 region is CSARDPSFVQLNEKPFF. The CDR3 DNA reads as TGCAGTGCCAGGGACCCCAGTTTTGTACAGTTAAATGAAAAACCGTTTTTT.

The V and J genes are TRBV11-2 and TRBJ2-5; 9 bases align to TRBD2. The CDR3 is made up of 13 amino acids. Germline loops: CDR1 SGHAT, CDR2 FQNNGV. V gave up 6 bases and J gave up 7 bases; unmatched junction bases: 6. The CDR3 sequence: CASRAGGQATQYF. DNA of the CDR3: TGTGCCAGCAGGGCGGGAGGGCAGGCGACCCAGTACTTC. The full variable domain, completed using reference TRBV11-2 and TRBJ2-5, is EAGVAQSPRYKIIEKRQSVAFWCNPISGHATLYWYQQILGQGPKLLIQFQNNGVVDDSQLPKDRFSAERLKGVDSTLKIQPAKLEDSAVYLCASRAGGQATQYFGPGTRLLVL.

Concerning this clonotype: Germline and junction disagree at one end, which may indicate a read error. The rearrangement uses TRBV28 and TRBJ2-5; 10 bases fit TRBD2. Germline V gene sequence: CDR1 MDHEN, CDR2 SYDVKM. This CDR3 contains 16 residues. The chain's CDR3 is CASSLGLAGVSESQYF. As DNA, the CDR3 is TGTGCCAGCAGTTTAGGGCTAGCGGGAGTTTCAGAGTCCCAGTACTTC.

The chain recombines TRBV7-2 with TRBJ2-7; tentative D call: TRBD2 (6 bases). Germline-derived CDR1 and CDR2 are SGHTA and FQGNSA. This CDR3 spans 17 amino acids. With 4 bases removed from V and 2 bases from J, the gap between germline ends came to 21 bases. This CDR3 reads CASSSLLGGEATYEQYF. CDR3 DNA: TGTGCCAGCAGCTCCCTTTTAGGTGGGGAGGCCACCTACGAGCAGTACTTC. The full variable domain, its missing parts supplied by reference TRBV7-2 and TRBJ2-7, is GAGVSQSPSNKVTEKGKDVELRCDPISGHTALYWYRQSLGQGLEFLIYFQGNSAPDKSGLPSDRFSAERTGGSVSTLTIQRTQQEDSAVYLCASSSLLGGEATYEQYFGPGTRLTVT.

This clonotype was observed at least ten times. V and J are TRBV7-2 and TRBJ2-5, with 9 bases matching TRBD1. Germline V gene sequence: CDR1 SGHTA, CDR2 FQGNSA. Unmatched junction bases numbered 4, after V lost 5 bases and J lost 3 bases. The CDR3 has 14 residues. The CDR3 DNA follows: TGTGCCAGCAGCATTGGGACAGGGAAAGAGACCCAGTACTTC. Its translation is CASSIGTGKETQYF.

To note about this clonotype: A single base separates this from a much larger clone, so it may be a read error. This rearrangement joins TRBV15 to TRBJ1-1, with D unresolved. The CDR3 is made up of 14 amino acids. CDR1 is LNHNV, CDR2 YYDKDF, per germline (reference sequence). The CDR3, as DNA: TGTGCCACCAGCAGTTCGTCCTTGAACACTGAAGCTGTCTTT. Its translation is CATSSSSLNTEAVF.

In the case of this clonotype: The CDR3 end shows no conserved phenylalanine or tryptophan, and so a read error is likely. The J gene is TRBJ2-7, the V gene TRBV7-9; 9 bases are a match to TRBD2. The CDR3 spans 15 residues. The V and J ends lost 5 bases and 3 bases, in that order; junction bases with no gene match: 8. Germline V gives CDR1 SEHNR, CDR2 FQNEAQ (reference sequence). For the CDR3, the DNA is TGTGCCAGCAGCGCCCCTAGCGGGACCTTCTACGAGCAGTACTAC. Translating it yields CASSAPSGTFYEQYY.

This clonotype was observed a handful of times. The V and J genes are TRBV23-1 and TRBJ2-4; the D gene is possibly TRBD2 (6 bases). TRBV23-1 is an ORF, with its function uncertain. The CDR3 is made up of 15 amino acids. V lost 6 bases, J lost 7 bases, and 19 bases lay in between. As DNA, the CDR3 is TGCGCCAGCAGCTGGACCCTCTCCCGGGGGAACATTCAGTACTTC. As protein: CASSWTLSRGNIQYF.

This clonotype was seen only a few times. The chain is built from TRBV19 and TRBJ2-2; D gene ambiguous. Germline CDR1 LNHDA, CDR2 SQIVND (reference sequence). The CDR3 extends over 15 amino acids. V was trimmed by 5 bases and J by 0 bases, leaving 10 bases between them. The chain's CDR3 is CASSYVATNTGELFF. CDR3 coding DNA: TGTGCCAGTAGTTACGTGGCAACGAACACCGGGGAGCTGTTTTTT.

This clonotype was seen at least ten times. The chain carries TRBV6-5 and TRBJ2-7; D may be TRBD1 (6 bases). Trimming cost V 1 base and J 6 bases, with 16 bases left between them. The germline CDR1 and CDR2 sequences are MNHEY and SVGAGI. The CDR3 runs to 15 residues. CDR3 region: CASSYYQGPRSEQYF. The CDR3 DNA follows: TGTGCCAGCAGTTACTACCAGGGGCCTCGATCCGAGCAGTACTTC.

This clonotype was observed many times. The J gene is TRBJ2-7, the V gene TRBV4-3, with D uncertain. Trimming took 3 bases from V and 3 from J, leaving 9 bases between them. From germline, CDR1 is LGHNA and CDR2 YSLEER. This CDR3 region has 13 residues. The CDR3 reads CASSQALNYEQYF. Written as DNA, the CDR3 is TGCGCCAGCAGCCAGGCATTGAACTACGAGCAGTACTTC.

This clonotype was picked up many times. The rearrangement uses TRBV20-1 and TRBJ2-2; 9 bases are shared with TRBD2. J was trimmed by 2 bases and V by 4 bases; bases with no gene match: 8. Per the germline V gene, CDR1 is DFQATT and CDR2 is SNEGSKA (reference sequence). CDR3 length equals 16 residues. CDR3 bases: TGCAGTGCTAACACTCCCGGGACTAGCAACACCGGGGAGCTGTTTTTT. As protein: CSANTPGTSNTGELFF.

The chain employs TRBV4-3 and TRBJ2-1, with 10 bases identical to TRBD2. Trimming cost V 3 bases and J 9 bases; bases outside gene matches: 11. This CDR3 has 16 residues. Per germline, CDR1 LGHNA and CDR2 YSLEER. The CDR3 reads CASSQELAGAWTEQFF. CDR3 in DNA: TGCGCCAGCAGCCAGGAGCTAGCGGGAGCCTGGACTGAGCAGTTCTTC.

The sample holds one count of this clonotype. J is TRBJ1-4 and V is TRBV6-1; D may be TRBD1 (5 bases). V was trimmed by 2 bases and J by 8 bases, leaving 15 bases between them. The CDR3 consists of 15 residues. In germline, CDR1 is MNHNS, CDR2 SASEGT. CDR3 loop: CASSESPRGHEKLFF. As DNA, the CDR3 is TGTGCCAGCAGTGAAAGTCCAAGGGGCCACGAAAAACTGTTTTTT.

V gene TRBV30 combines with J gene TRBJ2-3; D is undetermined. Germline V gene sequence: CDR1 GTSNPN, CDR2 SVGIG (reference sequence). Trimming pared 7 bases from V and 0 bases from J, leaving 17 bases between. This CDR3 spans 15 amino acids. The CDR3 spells CASQPTGTSTDTQYF. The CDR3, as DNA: TGTGCCTCTCAACCCACTGGTACTAGCACAGATACGCAGTATTTT.

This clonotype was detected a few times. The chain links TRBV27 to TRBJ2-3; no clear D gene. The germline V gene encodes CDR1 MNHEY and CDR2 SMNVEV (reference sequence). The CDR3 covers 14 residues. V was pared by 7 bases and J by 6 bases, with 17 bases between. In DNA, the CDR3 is TGTGCCAGCACTTATACCGGTTCTGACGATACGCAGTATTTT. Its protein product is CASTYTGSDDTQYF.

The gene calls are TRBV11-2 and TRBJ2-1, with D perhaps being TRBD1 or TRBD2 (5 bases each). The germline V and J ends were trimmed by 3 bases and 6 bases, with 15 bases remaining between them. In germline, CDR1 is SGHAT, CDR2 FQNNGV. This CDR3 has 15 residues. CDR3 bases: TGTGCCAGCAGCTTTAGTCTAGGGACCGGCAATGAGCAGTTCTTC. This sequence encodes CASSFSLGTGNEQFF.

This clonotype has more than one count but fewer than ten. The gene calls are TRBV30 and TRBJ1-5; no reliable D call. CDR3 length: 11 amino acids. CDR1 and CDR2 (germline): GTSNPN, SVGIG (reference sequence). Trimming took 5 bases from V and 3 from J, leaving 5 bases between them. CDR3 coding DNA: TGTGCCTGGGGTATCAATCAGCCCCAGCATTTT. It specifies CAWGINQPQHF.

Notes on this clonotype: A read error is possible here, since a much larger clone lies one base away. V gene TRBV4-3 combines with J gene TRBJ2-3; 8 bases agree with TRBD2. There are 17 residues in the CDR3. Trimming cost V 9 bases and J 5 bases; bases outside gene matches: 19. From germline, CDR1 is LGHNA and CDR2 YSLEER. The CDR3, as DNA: TGCGCCAGGAGCATAAATTTACTAGCGGAGGCAGGAGATACGCAGTATTTT. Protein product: CARSINLLAEAGDTQYF.

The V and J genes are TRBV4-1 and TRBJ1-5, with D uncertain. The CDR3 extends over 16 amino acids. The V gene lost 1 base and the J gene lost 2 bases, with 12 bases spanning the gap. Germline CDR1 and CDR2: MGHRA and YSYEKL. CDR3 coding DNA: TGCGCCAGCAGCCAAGTCTCGGAGCAGGGCAATCAGCCCCAGCATTTT. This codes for CASSQVSEQGNQPQHF.

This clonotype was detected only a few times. DNA for the CDR3: TGTGCCACCGCAGGGGAGTTCACAGATACGCAGTATTTT. Translated, it gives CATAGEFTDTQYF. The rearrangement uses TRBV10-3 and TRBJ2-3, with D maybe TRBD1 (6 bases). V lost 10 bases, J lost 2 bases, and 13 bases lay in between. Looked up from germline, CDR1 is ENHRY and CDR2 is SYGVKD. The CDR3 has 13 residues.